Each of the 14 T cell receptor beta chains below was sequenced from the same sample in a study of neurological immune-mediated disorders. TCRdb used MiXCR to reprocess the 5' RACE reads, holding one entry per CDR3 protein. The sample lists 65,000 to 75,000 distinct CDR3 sequences; around 5% were seen once. The sequencing input was PBMCs. The receptors here all came from a human donor with multiple sclerosis. The donor label of this sample is uncertain.

CDR3 region: CASSPTGGPGGYTF. The DNA for the CDR3 is TGTGCCAGCAGTCCTACAGGGGGCCCGGGCGGCTACACCTTC. This chain links TRBV6-5 with TRBJ1-2, with 9 bases fitting TRBD1. The ends lost 5 bases at V and 8 bases at J; junction bases unmatched: 9. The germline V gene encodes CDR1 MNHEY and CDR2 SVGAGI. CDR3 length equals 14 residues.

This clonotype has at least ten counts. V and J are TRBV5-6 and TRBJ2-1; D is undetermined. Per germline, CDR1 SGHDT and CDR2 YYEEEE. Trimming removed 2 bases at V and 7 bases at J, with 7 bases between. CDR3 length equals 12 residues. The CDR3 loop reads CASSFQLNEQFF. CDR3 bases: TGTGCCAGCAGCTTCCAATTAAATGAGCAGTTCTTC.

In this sample, this clonotype turned up many times. J is TRBJ1-1 and V is TRBV5-1; TRBD1 might be the D (5 bases). With 4 bases removed from V and 10 bases from J, the gap between germline ends came to 17 bases. CDR3 length: 13 amino acids. The germline CDR1 and CDR2 sequences are SGHRS and YFSETQ. The CDR3 sequence: CASSASGSRVAFF. DNA of the CDR3: TGCGCCAGCAGCGCCTCAGGGAGTCGAGTAGCTTTCTTT.

This clonotype was observed many times. This chain links TRBV5-1 with TRBJ2-1, with 8 nucleotides matching TRBD2. This CDR3 is 15 amino acids long. In germline, CDR1 is SGHRS, CDR2 YFSETQ. Losses at the gene ends were 1 base for V and 5 bases for J; bases not matched to a gene: 5. The CDR3 DNA follows: TGCGCCAGCAGCTTGCAGCCGGGGGGGAACAATGAGCAGTTCTTC. This encodes CASSLQPGGNNEQFF.

This clonotype was recorded at least ten times. The genes are TRBV20-1 and TRBJ2-3; maybe TRBD2 (5 bases). Germline V lookup: CDR1 DFQATT, CDR2 SNEGSKA (reference sequence). V dropped 3 bases and J dropped 0 bases, with 10 bases sitting between them. This CDR3 contains 14 residues. The CDR3 region is CSASPGSSTDTQYF. Here the CDR3 DNA reads TGCAGTGCTAGTCCTGGGAGTAGCACAGATACGCAGTATTTT.

This clonotype was detected ten times or more. The chain is built from TRBV7-9 and TRBJ2-7; possibly TRBD2 for D (5 bases). This CDR3 is built from 17 residues. Trimming pared 3 bases from V and 5 bases from J, leaving 23 bases between. Germline CDR1 SEHNR, CDR2 FQNEAQ (reference sequence). DNA for the CDR3: TGTGCCAGCAGCTTCTACCCCCGGGCCCGAGGGAGCCACGAGCAGTACTTC. Its translation is CASSFYPRARGSHEQYF.

At least ten counts were recorded for this clonotype. This chain links TRBV6-5 with TRBJ1-1; D is perhaps TRBD1 (5 bases). CDR3 length: 18 amino acids. CDR1 and CDR2 (germline): MNHEY, SVGAGI. Trimming removed 0 bases from V and 6 bases from J, with 23 bases in between. CDR3 nucleotide sequence: TGTGCCAGCAGTTACTCTCCTTCACTTAGGGGTGAAGGCTCTGAAGCTTTCTTT. It specifies CASSYSPSLRGEGSEAFF.

This clonotype has a count of ten or more. The CDR3 DNA is TGTGCCATCAGTGAGCCGGGGGCTGAAGCTTTCTTT. Amino acids: CAISEPGAEAFF. The chain has TRBV10-3 and TRBJ1-1, with a weak D call TRBD1 (5 bases). Germline-derived CDR1 and CDR2 are ENHRY and SYGVKD. Trimming took 2 bases from V and 6 from J, leaving 7 bases between them. The CDR3 is made up of 12 amino acids.

This clonotype was counted many times. This chain uses TRBV12-3 or TRBV12-4 with TRBJ2-7; possibly TRBD1 for D (6 bases). This CDR3 region has 14 residues. Trimming removed 4 bases at V and 1 base at J, with 11 bases between. The CDR3: CASSWVGTSYEQYF. The CDR3 DNA sequence: TGTGCCAGCAGTTGGGTAGGGACATCCTACGAGCAGTACTTC.

This clonotype has a count of ten or more. The rearrangement uses TRBV5-1 and TRBJ1-1; D uncertain. Trimming took 3 bases from V and 1 from J, leaving 10 bases between them. The length of the CDR3 is 14 residues. The germline V gene has CDR1 SGHRS and CDR2 YFSETQ. CDR3 amino acids: CASSWALENTEAFF. CDR3 coding DNA: TGCGCCAGCAGCTGGGCTCTGGAGAACACTGAAGCTTTCTTT.

This clonotype was observed at least ten times. The rearrangement joins TRBV29-1 to TRBJ2-7, with D possibly matching TRBD2 (5 bases). The CDR3 runs to 13 residues. Germline CDR1 SQVTM, CDR2 ANQGSEA. With 4 bases removed from V and 5 bases from J, the gap between germline ends came to 15 bases. DNA for the CDR3: TGCAGCGTTGCCACCACCGAGGGTCACGAGCAGTACTTC. Its protein is CSVATTEGHEQYF.

The sample holds many counts of this clonotype. The rearrangement uses TRBV29-1 and TRBJ2-4; D is unresolved. V was pared by 0 bases and J by 0 bases, with 15 bases between. Germline CDR1 reads SQVTM; CDR2 reads ANQGSEA. The CDR3 is made up of 17 amino acids. This CDR3 reads CSVEDVRRSLAKNIQYF. The CDR3 nucleotides are TGCAGCGTTGAAGATGTTAGACGGAGTTTAGCCAAAAACATTCAGTACTTC.

This clonotype came up many times. The V call is TRBV3-1, the J call TRBJ2-2, with D perhaps TRBD1 (6 bases). This CDR3 region has 13 residues. In germline, CDR1 is LGHDT, CDR2 YNNKEL (reference sequence). The V end lost 4 bases, the J end lost 6 bases, and 9 bases lay between the germline ends. Written as DNA, the CDR3 is TGTGCCAGCAGCCTCGAGGGGGCCGGGGAGCTGTTTTTT. Protein product: CASSLEGAGELFF.

This clonotype came up many times. V gene TRBV29-1 combines with J gene TRBJ1-2, with D hard to call. This CDR3 contains 12 residues. In germline, CDR1 is SQVTM, CDR2 ANQGSEA. Trimming removed 4 bases at V and 3 bases at J, with 9 bases between. CDR3 DNA sequence: TGCAGCGTTGTGGGAAGGGACTATGGCTACACCTTC. It specifies CSVVGRDYGYTF. The full variable domain, in which reference TRBV29-1 and TRBJ1-2 provide the parts outside the CDR3, is SAVISQKPSRDICQRGTSLTIQCQVDSQVTMMFWYRQQPGQSLTLIATANQGSEATYESGFVIDKFPISRPNLTFSTLTVSNMSPEDSSIYLCSVVGRDYGYTFGSGTRLTVV.